A selection of T cell receptor beta chains follows, all from one sample in a study of beta chain features in type 1 diabetes. TCRdb's copy holds only in-frame clones and misses some; the assay was immunoSEQ multiplex PCR. The sample has 300,000 to 350,000 clones; about 13% are singletons. The source material was naive CD4+ T cells from blood. The receptors were gathered from a young woman with type 1 diabetes. Both conserved end residues are trimmed from each CDR3. The order of the fields is J gene, V gene, D gene, CDR3 protein. The D gene is left open where the match is weak.

TRBJ2-6 TRBV18 - ASSPLGRHSSGANVLT
TRBJ2-1 TRBV5-1 - ASSLASGGNEQF
TRBJ2-1 TRBV12-5 - ASSRDTNNRGEQF
TRBJ2-5 TRBV28 - ASIQGGQETQY
TRBJ2-4 TRBV11-2 - ASSLVGGAKNIQY
TRBJ2-5 TRBV29-1 - SVRGETQY
TRBJ2-5 TRBV5-1 TRBD2 ASSLARVGGPGETQY
TRBJ2-5 TRBV29-1 TRBD2 SVGGLAGGRGETQY
TRBJ2-5 TRBV2 - ASKADRDYGTQY
TRBJ2-7 TRBV5-4 TRBD1 ASSRNRGRSYEQY
TRBJ2-4 TRBV9 TRBD2 ASSVDSGLAGEIQY
TRBJ2-3 TRBV18 TRBD2 ASSPGAGVTDTQY
TRBJ2-1 TRBV9 TRBD1 ASSPTGTGYNEQF
TRBJ1-5 TRBV6-5 - ASSYSRVGAQH